This T cell receptor beta chain originates from a study of blood T cell repertoires in COVID-19. Measured with immunoSEQ multiplex PCR; TCRdb has only the in-frame clones, and not every one. The table has around 120,000 clones, roughly 90% seen once. In germline, CDR1 is KGHDR, CDR2 SFDVKD. Unmatched junction bases numbered 3, after V lost 0 bases and J lost 1 base. The CDR3 runs 16 residues. The genes are TRBV24-1 and TRBJ2-5; TRBD2 matches at 8 bases. The sample was peripheral blood. This receptor was taken from a man in his forties or fifties with active COVID-19. This chain's CDR3 is CATSDLASGPQETQYF. The CDR3 nucleotides read TGTGCCACCAGTGATTTGGCTAGCGGGCCCCAAGAGACCCAGTACTTC.